This T cell receptor beta chain derives from a study of read filtering for tumor transcriptome and immune sequencing. Study-wide results and limits: Compared with RNA-seq, IR-seq gave much higher clonotype depth and reliability. In IR-seq, single-read clonotypes were 70% to 85% of clonotypes but around 3.5% of reads. The CD138-negative fraction was mixed bone marrow immune cells, not pure T cells.

In its sample, this clonotype was seen many times. Its cognate antigen is unknown. The library was built from about 400 ng RNA with molecular barcoded adaptors for alpha/delta and beta/gamma chains. TCRdb called the reads again in MiXCR, with one record for every CDR3 protein. The sample has around 140,000 distinct CDR3 sequences; around 14% are singletons. The source of this sequence is a donor at least 40 years old with multiple myeloma. The material sequenced was a population of CD138-negative cells sorted from bone marrow.

CDR3 coding DNA: TGTGCCAGCGGCCGGGACTCCTCCTACGAGCAGTACTTC. As protein: CASGRDSSYEQYF. The genes are TRBV6-2 or TRBV6-3 and TRBJ2-7; perhaps TRBD2 as D (6 bases). Trimming removed 8 bases at V and 0 bases at J, with 11 bases between. Germline-derived CDR1 and CDR2 are MNHEY and SVGEGT. The CDR3 length is 13 residues.